One and the same sample provided the 11 T cell receptor beta chains below, sequenced in a study of OX40 agonist ivuxolimab in advanced cancers. Method: immunoSEQ multiplex PCR; TCRdb's copy keeps in-frame clones and lacks some. The sample has around 94,000 clones; roughly 84% are singletons. The sample in question was CD4+ or CD8+ T cells sorted from blood, obtained in a trial of the OX40 agonist ivuxolimab. These receptors originate from an adult with an advanced solid tumor such as melanoma, head and neck, liver or kidney cancer.

The chain has TRBV7-8 and TRBJ1-5, with D possibly matching TRBD1 (5 bases). Germline CDR1 and CDR2: SGHVS and FQNEAQ. V dropped 4 bases and J dropped 5 bases, with 9 bases sitting between them. The CDR3 contains 13 residues. The CDR3 nucleotides read TGTGCCAGCAGCTGGGGCTCCTATCAGCCCCAGCATTTT. Residues: CASSWGSYQPQHF.

V usage is TRBV9 and J usage is TRBJ1-3; 9 nucleotides line up with TRBD1. Germline CDR1 SGDLS, CDR2 YYNGEE. The CDR3 has 16 residues. V gave up 4 bases and J gave up 3 bases; unmatched junction bases: 8. DNA of the CDR3: TGTGCCAGCAGCCCTCTACAGGGGGCGGTTGGAAACACCATATATTTT. This codes for CASSPLQGAVGNTIYF.

The V gene is TRBV19, the J gene TRBJ2-4; no reliable D call. Per germline, CDR1 LNHDA and CDR2 SQIVND (reference sequence). Trimming stripped 3 bases from V and 6 bases from J, with 15 bases between. This CDR3 has 15 amino acids. The CDR3 reads CASSIGPPGGNIQYF. CDR3 in DNA: TGTGCCAGTAGTATCGGACCCCCCGGCGGAAACATTCAGTACTTC.

This chain uses TRBV10-3 with TRBJ2-5, with D perhaps TRBD2 (6 bases). With 6 bases removed from V and 5 bases from J, the gap between germline ends came to 16 bases. CDR1 and CDR2 from the germline V gene are ENHRY and SYGVKD. CDR3 length: 14 amino acids. CDR3: CAIRPDYEGETQYF. The DNA of the CDR3 is TGTGCCATCAGGCCGGACTACGAGGGGGAGACCCAGTACTTC.

The chain combines TRBV7-2 with TRBJ2-2; perhaps TRBD2 as D (5 bases). V was clipped by 5 bases and J by 7 bases, with 14 bases between them. The CDR3 length is 14 residues. In germline, CDR1 is SGHTA, CDR2 FQGNSA. CDR3 sequence (DNA): TGTGCCAGCAGCGCGCTAGCTATCGGCGGGGAGCTGTTTTTT. It codes for CASSALAIGGELFF.

The chain combines TRBV2 with TRBJ1-4; 9 bases are shared with TRBD1. Per germline, CDR1 SNHLY and CDR2 FYNNEI. This CDR3 contains 15 residues. The junction had 6 bases not matched to a gene; V was cut back by 6 bases and J by 4 bases. CDR3 in DNA: TGTGCCAGCAGCTTAACAGGGGGCGGTAATGAAAAACTGTTTTTT. This codes for CASSLTGGGNEKLFF.

This chain links TRBV5-4 with TRBJ2-7; D is ambiguous. Between the trimmed V and J ends, which lost 2 bases and 0 bases, there was a span of 6 bases. The V gene's germline CDR1 is SGHNT and CDR2 YYREEE (reference sequence). This CDR3 is built from 13 residues. CDR3 sequence reads: CASSFGYSYEQYF. CDR3 bases: TGTGCCAGCAGCTTCGGCTACTCCTACGAGCAGTACTTC. Variable domain in full (rest from reference TRBV5-4 and TRBJ2-7): ETGVTQSPTHLIKTRGQQVTLRCSSQSGHNTVSWYQQALGQGPQFIFQYYREEENGRGNFPPRFSGLQFPNYSSELNVNALELDDSALYLCASSFGYSYEQYFGPGTRLTVT.

The V gene is TRBV7-8, the J gene TRBJ1-1; D is possibly TRBD1 (5 bases). The CDR3 spans 15 residues. CDR1 and CDR2 (germline): SGHVS, FQNEAQ. V lost 1 base and J lost 1, with 10 bases in between. The CDR3 region is CASSLDVQANTEAFF. DNA of the CDR3: TGTGCCAGCAGCTTAGACGTACAGGCGAACACTGAAGCTTTCTTT.

This clone was seen once. The J gene is TRBJ2-3, the V gene TRBV19; 8 bases align to TRBD1. With V trimmed by 3 bases and J by 0 bases, 11 bases remained unmatched. The CDR3 spans 18 residues. The germline V gene has CDR1 LNHDA and CDR2 SQIVND (reference sequence). CDR3 amino acids: CASSIKRQGTASTDTQYF. CDR3 sequence (DNA): TGTGCCAGTAGTATCAAGAGACAGGGGACCGCAAGCACAGATACGCAGTATTTT.

This clone was seen only once. The chain combines TRBV5-4 with TRBJ2-4, with 8 bases that match TRBD1. With V trimmed by 4 bases and J by 2 bases, 2 bases remained unmatched. Per the germline V gene, CDR1 is SGHNT and CDR2 is YYREEE (reference sequence). The CDR3 has 14 amino acids. In DNA, the CDR3 is TGTGCCAGCAGCCCAGGGGGCACCAAAAACATTCAGTACTTC. Translated, it gives CASSPGGTKNIQYF.

This clone was seen only a few times. The chain uses TRBV7-2 and TRBJ2-3, with 7 bases fitting TRBD2. V was clipped by 5 bases and J by 2 bases; unmatched bases: 7. CDR3 length equals 15 residues. The V gene's germline CDR1 is SGHTA and CDR2 FQGNSA. In DNA, the CDR3 is TGTGCCAGCAGCACCCCAGCGGGGAACACAGATACGCAGTATTTT. Translated: CASSTPAGNTDTQYF.